Included here is one T cell receptor beta chain sequence, with context. The data derive from a study of T cells in tumors after PD-1 blockade. Whole-study context: During anti-PD-1 treatment, some patients continued daily vismodegib 150 mg.

Input was roughly 616 ng to 6,004 ng of genomic DNA from tumor or blood. Germline values: CDR1 SGHRS, CDR2 YFSETQ. V lost 1 base to trimming and J lost 13 bases; unmatched junction nucleotides: 20. The length of the CDR3 is 18 residues. TCRdb's table, derived via immunoSEQ multiplex PCR, lists solely in-frame clones and lacks some. The data hold about 25,000 clones, with roughly 82% observed a single time. The chain combines TRBV5-1 with TRBJ2-2, with 9 positions matching TRBD2. The source is a human donor with basal cell carcinoma. The source material was PBMCs, sampled after anti-PD-1 treatment. CDR3 DNA: TGCGCCAGCAGCTTGTCAGCGGGGGGCCTCCTTGAGGTTGACGGGCTGTTTTTT. It encodes CASSLSAGGLLEVDGLFF. Drawing the rest from reference TRBV5-1 and TRBJ2-2, the complete variable domain is KAGVTQTPRYLIKTRGQQVTLSCSPISGHRSVSWYQQTPGQGLQFLFEYFSETQRNKGNFPGRFSGRQFSNSRSEMNVSTLELGDSALYLCASSLSAGGLLEVDGLFFGEGSRLTVL.